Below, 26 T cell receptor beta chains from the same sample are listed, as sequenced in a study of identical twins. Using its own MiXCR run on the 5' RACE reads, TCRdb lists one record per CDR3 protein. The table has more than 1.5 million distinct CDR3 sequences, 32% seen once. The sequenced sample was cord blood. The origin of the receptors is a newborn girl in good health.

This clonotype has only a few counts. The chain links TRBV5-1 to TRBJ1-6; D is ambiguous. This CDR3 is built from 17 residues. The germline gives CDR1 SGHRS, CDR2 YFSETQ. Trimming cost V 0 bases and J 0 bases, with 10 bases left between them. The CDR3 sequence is CASSLEGLSSYNSPLHF. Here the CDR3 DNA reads TGCGCCAGCAGCTTGGAAGGACTTAGCTCCTATAATTCACCCCTCCACTTT.

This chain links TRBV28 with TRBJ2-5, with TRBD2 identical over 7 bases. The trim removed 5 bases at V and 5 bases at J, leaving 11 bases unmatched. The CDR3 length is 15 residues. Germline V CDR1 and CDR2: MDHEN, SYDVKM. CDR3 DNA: TGTGCCAGCAGTCAGGGAGGGAGGAGTTGGGAGACCCAGTACTTC. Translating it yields CASSQGGRSWETQYF.

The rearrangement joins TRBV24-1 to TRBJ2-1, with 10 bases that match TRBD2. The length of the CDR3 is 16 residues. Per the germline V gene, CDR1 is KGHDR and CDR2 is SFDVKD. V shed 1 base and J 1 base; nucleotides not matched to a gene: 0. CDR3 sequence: CATSDFSGRSYNEQFF. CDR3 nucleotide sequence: TGTGCCACCAGTGATTTTAGCGGGAGGTCCTACAATGAGCAGTTCTTC.

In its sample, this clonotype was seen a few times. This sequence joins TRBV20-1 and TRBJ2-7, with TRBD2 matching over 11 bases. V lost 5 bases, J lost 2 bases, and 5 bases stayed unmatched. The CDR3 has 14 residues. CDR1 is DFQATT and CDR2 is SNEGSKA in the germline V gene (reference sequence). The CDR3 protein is CSAQQLAGAYEQYF. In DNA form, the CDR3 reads TGCAGTGCTCAGCAACTAGCGGGGGCCTACGAGCAGTACTTC.

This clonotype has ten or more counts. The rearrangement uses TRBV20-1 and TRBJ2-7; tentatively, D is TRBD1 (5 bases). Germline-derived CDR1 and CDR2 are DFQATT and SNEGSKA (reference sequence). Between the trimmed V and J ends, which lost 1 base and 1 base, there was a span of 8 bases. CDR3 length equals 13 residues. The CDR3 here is CSARAGNSYEQYF. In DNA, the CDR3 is TGCAGTGCTAGAGCAGGGAATTCCTACGAGCAGTACTTC.

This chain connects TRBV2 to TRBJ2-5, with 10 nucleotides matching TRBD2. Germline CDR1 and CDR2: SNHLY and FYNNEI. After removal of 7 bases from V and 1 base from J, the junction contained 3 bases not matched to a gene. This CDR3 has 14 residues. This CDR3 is CASKTSGLQETQYF. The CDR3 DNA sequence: TGTGCCAGCAAGACTAGCGGGCTCCAAGAGACCCAGTACTTC.

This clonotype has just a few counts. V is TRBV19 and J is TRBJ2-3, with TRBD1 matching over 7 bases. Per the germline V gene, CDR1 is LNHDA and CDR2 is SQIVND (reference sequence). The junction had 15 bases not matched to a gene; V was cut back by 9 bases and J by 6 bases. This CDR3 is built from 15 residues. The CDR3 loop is CASRERQGPGDTQYF. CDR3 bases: TGTGCCAGCAGGGAGAGACAGGGCCCAGGGGATACGCAGTATTTT.

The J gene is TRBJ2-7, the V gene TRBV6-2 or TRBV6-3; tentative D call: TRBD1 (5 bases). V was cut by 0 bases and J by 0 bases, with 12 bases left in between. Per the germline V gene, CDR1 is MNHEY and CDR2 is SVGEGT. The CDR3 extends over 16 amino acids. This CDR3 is CASSYSAGLTSYEQYF. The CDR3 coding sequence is TGTGCCAGCAGTTACTCGGCAGGGTTGACCTCCTACGAGCAGTACTTC.

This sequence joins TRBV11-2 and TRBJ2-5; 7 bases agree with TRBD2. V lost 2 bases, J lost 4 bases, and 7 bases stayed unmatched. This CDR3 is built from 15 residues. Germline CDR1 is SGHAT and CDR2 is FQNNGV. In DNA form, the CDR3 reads TGTGCCAGCAGCTTACGCGGGAGAGGTCGAGAGACCCAGTACTTC. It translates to CASSLRGRGRETQYF.

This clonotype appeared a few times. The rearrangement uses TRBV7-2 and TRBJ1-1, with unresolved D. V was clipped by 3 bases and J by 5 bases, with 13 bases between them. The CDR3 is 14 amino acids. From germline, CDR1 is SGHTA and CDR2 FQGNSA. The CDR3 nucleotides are TGTGCCAGCAGCTTTGGAGGGAGCAAAACTGAAGCTTTCTTT. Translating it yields CASSFGGSKTEAFF.

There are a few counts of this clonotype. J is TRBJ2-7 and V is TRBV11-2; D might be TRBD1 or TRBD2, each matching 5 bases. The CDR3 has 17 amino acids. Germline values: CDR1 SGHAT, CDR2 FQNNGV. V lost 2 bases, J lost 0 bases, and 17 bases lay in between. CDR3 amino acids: CASSLTFPRDHSYEQYF. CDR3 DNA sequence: TGTGCCAGCAGCTTAACGTTTCCCCGGGACCACTCCTACGAGCAGTACTTC.

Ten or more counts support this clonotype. The CDR3 is CASSSGATDTQYF. CDR3 DNA: TGTGCCAGCAGTTCGGGAGCTACAGATACGCAGTATTTT. The rearrangement uses TRBV28 and TRBJ2-3; the D gene is possibly TRBD2 (6 bases). Germline CDR1 is MDHEN and CDR2 is SYDVKM. V lost 4 bases to trimming and J lost 3 bases, with 8 bases between them. The CDR3 contains 13 residues.

Here the CDR3 reads CSADAGLRNEQFF. DNA of the CDR3: TGCAGTGCGGACGCGGGGTTGAGGAATGAGCAGTTCTTC. The gene calls are TRBV20-1 and TRBJ2-1; the D gene is possibly TRBD2 (6 bases). V gave up 6 bases and J gave up 7 bases, with 16 bases separating them. Germline CDR1 reads DFQATT; CDR2 reads SNEGSKA (reference sequence). CDR3 length: 13 residues.

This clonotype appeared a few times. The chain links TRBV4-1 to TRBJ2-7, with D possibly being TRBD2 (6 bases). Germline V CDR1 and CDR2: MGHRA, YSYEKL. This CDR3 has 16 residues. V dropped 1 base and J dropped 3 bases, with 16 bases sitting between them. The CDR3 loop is CASSQGVRGAHYEQYF. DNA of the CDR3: TGCGCCAGCAGCCAAGGGGTACGCGGGGCTCACTACGAGCAGTACTTC.

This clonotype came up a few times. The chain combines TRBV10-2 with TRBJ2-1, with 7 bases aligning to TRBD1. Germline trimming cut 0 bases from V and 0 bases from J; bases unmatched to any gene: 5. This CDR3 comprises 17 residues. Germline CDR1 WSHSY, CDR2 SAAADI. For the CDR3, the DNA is TGCGCCAGCAGTGAGTCGCGAAACAGGGGCTCCTACAATGAGCAGTTCTTC. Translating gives CASSESRNRGSYNEQFF.

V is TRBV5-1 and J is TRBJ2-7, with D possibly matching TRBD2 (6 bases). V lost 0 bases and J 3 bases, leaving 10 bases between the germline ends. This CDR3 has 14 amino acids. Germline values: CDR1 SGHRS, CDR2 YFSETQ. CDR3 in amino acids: CASSLATRNYEQYF. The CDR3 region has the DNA TGCGCCAGCAGCTTGGCGACTAGAAACTACGAGCAGTACTTC.

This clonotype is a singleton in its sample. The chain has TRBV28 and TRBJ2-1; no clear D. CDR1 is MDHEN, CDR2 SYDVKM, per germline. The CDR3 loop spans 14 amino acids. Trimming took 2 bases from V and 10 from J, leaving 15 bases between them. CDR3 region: CASSLGGNSYEQFF. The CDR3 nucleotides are TGTGCCAGCAGTTTAGGTGGGAACTCCTACGAGCAGTTCTTC.

For the CDR3, the DNA is TGTGCCAGCAGCTACGAGACACGATTTCATGTTGCTTTCTTT. Protein product: CASSYETRFHVAFF. The chain combines TRBV7-9 with TRBJ1-1; D remains unclear. This CDR3 has 14 amino acids. Germline V gene lookup returns CDR1 SEHNR and CDR2 FQNEAQ (reference sequence). V lost 4 bases to trimming and J lost 11 bases, with 20 bases between them.

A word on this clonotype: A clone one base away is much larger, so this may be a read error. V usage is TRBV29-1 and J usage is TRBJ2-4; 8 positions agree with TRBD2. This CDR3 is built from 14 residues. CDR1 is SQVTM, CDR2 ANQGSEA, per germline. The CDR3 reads CSVTEAGAKNIRYF. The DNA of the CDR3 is TGCAGCGTCACGGAAGCGGGAGCCAAAAACATTCGGTACTTC.

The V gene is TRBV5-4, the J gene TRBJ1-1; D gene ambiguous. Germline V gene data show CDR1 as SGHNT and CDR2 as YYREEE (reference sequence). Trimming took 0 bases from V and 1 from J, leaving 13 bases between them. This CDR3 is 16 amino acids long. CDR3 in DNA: TGTGCCAGCAGCTTGGATTCCAGGCAAGAGAACACTGAAGCTTTCTTT. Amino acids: CASSLDSRQENTEAFF.

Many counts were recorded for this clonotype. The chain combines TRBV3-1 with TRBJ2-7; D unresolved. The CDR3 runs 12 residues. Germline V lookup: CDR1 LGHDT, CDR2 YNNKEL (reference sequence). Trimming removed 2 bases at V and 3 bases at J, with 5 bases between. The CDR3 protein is CASSQTVYEQYF. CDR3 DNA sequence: TGTGCCAGCAGCCAAACGGTCTACGAGCAGTACTTC.

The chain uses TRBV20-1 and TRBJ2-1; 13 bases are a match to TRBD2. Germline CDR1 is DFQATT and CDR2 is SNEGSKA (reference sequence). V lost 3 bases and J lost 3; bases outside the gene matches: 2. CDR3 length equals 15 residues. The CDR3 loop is CSARGTSGDYNEQFF. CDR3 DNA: TGCAGTGCTAGGGGGACTAGCGGGGACTACAATGAGCAGTTCTTC.

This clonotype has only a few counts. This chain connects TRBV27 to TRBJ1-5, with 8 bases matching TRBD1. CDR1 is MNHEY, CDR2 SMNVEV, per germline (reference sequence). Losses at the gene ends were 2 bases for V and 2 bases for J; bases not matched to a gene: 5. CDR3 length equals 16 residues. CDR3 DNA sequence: TGTGCCAGCAGTTTAAGTTACAGGGGGGGCAATCAGCCCCAGCATTTT. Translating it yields CASSLSYRGGNQPQHF.

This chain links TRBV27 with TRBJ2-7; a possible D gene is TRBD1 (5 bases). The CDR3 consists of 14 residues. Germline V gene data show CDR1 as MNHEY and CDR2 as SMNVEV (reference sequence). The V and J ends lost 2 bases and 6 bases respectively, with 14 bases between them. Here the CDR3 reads CASSLKGRAREQYF. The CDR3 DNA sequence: TGTGCCAGCAGTTTAAAGGGCAGGGCGCGCGAGCAGTACTTC.

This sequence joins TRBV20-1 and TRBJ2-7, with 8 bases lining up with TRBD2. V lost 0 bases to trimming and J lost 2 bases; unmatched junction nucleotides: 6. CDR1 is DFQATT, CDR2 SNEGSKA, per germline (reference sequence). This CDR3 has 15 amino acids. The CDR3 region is CSARDPYGRAYEQYF. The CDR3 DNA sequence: TGCAGTGCTAGAGACCCTTACGGGAGGGCCTACGAGCAGTACTTC.

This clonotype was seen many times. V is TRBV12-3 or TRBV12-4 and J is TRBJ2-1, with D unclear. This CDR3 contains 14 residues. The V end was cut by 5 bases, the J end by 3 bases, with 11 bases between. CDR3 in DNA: TGTGCCAGCAGTCCATCTAGGGTCTACAATGAGCAGTTCTTC. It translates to CASSPSRVYNEQFF.